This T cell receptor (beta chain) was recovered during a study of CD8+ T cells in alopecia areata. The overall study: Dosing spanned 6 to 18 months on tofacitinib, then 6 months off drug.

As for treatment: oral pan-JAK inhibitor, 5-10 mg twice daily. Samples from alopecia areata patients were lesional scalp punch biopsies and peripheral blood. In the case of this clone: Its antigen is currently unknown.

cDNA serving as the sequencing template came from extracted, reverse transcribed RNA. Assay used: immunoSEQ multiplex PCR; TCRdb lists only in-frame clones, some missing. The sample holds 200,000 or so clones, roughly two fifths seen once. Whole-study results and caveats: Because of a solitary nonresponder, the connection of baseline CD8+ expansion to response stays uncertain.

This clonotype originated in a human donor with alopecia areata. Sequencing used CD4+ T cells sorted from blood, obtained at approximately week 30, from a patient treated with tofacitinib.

The CDR3, as DNA: TGTGCCAGCAGCCCAGACCTAGCGAATCTATTCTTC. Translated, it gives CASSPDLANLFF. The chain carries TRBV7-9 and TRBJ2-1; D is possibly TRBD2 (6 bases). The germline CDR1 and CDR2 sequences are SEHNR and FQNEAQ (reference sequence). The length of the CDR3 is 12 residues. V lost 5 bases to trimming and J lost 16 bases, with 18 bases between them.